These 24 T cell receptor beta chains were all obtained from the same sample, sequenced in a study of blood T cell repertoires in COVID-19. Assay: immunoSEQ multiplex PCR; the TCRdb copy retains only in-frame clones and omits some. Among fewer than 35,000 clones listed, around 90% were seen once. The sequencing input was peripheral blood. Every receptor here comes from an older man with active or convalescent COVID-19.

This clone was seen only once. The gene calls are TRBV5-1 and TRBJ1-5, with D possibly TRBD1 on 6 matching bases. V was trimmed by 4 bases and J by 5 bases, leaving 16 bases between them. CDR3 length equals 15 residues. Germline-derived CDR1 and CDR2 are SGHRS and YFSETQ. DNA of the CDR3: TGCGCCAGCAGCGCCTCCGGGACACAAGATCAGCCCCAGCATTTT. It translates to CASSASGTQDQPQHF.

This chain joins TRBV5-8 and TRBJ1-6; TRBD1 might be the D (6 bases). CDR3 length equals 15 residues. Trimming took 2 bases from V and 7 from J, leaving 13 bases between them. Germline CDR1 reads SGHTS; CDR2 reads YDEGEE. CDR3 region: CASSFRGGGNSPLHF. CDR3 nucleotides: TGTGCCAGCAGCTTTCGAGGGGGTGGGAATTCACCCCTCCACTTT.

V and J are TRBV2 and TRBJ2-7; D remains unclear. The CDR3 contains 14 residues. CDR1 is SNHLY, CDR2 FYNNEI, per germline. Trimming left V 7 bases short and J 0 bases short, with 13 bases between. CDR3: CASTPRIFSYEQYF. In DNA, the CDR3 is TGTGCCAGCACCCCGCGCATTTTCTCCTACGAGCAGTACTTC.

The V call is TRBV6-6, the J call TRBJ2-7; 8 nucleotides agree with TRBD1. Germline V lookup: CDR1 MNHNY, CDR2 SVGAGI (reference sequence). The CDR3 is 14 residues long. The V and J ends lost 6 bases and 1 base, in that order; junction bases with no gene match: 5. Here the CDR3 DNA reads TGTGCCAGCAGGGACGGACAGGGATCCTACGAGCAGTACTTC. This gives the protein CASRDGQGSYEQYF.

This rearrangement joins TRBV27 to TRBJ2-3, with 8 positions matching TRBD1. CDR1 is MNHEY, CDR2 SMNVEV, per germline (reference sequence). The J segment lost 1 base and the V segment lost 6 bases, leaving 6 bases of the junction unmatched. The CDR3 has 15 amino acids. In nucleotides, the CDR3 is TGTGCCAGCAGCACAGGGGGGCAAGGCACAGATACGCAGTATTTT. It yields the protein CASSTGGQGTDTQYF.

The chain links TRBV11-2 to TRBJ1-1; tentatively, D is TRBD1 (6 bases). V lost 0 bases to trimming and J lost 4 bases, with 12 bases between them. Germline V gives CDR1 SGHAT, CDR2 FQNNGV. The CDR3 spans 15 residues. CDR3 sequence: CASSLDNRAVTEAFF. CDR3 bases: TGTGCCAGCAGCTTAGATAACAGGGCGGTCACTGAAGCTTTCTTT.

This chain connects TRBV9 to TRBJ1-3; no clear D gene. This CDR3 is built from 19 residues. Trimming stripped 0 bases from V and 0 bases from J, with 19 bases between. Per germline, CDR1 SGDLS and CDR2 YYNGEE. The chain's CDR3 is CASSVAGGHLTSSGNTIYF. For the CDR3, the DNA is TGTGCCAGCAGCGTAGCAGGTGGGCACCTCACGAGCTCTGGAAACACCATATATTTT. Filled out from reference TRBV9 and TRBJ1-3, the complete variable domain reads DSGVTQTPKHLITATGQRVTLRCSPRSGDLSVYWYQQSLDQGLQFLIQYYNGEERAKGNILERFSAQQFPDLHSELNLSSLELGDSALYFCASSVAGGHLTSSGNTIYFGEGSWLTVV.

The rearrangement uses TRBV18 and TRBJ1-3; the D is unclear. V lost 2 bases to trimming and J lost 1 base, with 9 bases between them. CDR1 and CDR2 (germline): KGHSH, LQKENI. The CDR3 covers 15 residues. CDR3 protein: CASSPSSGSGNTIYF. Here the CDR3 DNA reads TGTGCCAGCTCACCATCCTCCGGTTCTGGAAACACCATATATTTT. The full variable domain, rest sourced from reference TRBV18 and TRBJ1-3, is NAGVMQNPRHLVRRRGQEARLRCSPMKGHSHVYWYRQLPEEGLKFMVYLQKENIIDESGMPKERFSAEFPKEGPSILRIQQVVRGDSAAYFCASSPSSGSGNTIYFGEGSWLTVV.

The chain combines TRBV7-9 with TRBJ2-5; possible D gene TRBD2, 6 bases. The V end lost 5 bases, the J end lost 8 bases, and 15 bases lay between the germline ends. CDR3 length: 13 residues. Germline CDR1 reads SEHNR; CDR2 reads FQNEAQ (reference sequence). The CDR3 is CASSPTVEGTQYF. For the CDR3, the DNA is TGTGCCAGCAGCCCGACCGTGGAGGGAACCCAGTACTTC. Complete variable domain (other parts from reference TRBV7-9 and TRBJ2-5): DTGVSQNPRHKITKRGQNVTFRCDPISEHNRLYWYRQTLGQGPEFLTYFQNEAQLEKSRLLSDRFSAERPKGSFSTLEIQRTEQGDSAMYLCASSPTVEGTQYFGPGTRLLVL.

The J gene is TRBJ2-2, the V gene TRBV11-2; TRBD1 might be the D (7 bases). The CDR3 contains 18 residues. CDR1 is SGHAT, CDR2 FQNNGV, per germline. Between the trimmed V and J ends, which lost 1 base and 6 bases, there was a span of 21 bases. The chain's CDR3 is CASSLVLSRGTGSGELFF. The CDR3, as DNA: TGTGCCAGCAGCTTAGTTCTTTCCAGGGGGACTGGGTCCGGGGAGCTGTTTTTT. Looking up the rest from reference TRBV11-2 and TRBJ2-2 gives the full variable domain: EAGVAQSPRYKIIEKRQSVAFWCNPISGHATLYWYQQILGQGPKLLIQFQNNGVVDDSQLPKDRFSAERLKGVDSTLKIQPAKLEDSAVYLCASSLVLSRGTGSGELFFGEGSRLTVL.

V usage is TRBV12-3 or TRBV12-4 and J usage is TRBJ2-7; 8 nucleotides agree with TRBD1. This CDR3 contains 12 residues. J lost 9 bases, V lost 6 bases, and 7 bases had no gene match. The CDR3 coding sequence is TGTGCCAGCAGCAAGGACAGGGCTGCGCAGTACGTC. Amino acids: CASSKDRAAQYV.

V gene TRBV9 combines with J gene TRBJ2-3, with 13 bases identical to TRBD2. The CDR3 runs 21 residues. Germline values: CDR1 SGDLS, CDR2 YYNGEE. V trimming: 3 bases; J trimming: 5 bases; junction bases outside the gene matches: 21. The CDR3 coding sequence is TGTGCCAGCAGCGAGGCACGATTCACTAGCGGGGGGGCCTTTTTTATAGATACGCAGTATTTT. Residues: CASSEARFTSGGAFFIDTQYF.

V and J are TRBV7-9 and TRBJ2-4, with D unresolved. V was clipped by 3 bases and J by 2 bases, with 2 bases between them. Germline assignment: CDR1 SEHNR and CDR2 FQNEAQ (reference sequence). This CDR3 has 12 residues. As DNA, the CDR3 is TGTGCCAGCAGCTTCACCAAAAACATTCAGTACTTC. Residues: CASSFTKNIQYF.

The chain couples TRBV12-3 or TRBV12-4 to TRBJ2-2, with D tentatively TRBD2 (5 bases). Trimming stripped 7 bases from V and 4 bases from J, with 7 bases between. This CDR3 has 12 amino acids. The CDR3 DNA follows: TGTGCCAGCACGGGGAGCACCGGGGAGCTGTTTTTT. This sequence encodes CASTGSTGELFF.

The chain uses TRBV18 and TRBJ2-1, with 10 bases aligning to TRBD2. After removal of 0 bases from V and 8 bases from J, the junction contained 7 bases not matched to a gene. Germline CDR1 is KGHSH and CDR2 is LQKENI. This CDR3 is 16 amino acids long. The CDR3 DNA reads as TGTGCCAGCTCACCACCGTCAACTAGCGGGATTGATGAGCAGTTCTTC. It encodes CASSPPSTSGIDEQFF. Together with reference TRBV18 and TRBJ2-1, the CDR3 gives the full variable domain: NAGVMQNPRHLVRRRGQEARLRCSPMKGHSHVYWYRQLPEEGLKFMVYLQKENIIDESGMPKERFSAEFPKEGPSILRIQQVVRGDSAAYFCASSPPSTSGIDEQFFGPGTRLTVL.

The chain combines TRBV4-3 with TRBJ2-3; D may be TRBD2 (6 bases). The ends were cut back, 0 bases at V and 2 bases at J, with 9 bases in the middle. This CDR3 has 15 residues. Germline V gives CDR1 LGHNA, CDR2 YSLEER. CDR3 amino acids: CASSQDSGVTDTQYF. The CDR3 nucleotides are TGCGCCAGCAGCCAAGATTCGGGAGTCACAGATACGCAGTATTTT.

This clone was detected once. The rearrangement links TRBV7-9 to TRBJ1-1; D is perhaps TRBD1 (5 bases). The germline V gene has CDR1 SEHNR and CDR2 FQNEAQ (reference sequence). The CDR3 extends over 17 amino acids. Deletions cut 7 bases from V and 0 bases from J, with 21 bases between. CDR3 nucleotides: TGTGCCAGCAAAAAAAGGGGATCAGGGAATATGAACACTGAAGCTTTCTTT. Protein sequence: CASKKRGSGNMNTEAFF.

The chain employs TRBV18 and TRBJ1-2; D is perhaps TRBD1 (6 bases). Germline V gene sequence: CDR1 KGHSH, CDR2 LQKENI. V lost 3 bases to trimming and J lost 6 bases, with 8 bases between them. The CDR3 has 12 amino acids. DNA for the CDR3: TGTGCCAGCTCACCTACAGGGAATGGCTACACCTTC. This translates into CASSPTGNGYTF.

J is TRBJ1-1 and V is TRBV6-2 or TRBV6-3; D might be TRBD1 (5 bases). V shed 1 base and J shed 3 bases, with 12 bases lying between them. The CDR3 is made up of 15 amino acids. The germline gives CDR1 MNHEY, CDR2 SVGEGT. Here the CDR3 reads CASSYWGGWDTEAFF. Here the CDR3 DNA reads TGTGCCAGCAGTTACTGGGGCGGATGGGACACTGAAGCTTTCTTT.

The CDR3 sequence is CASSPFQGEQYF. CDR3 nucleotide sequence: TGTGCCAGCTCACCTTTTCAGGGCGAGCAGTACTTC. The chain recombines TRBV18 with TRBJ2-7; the D gene is possibly TRBD1 (5 bases). Per the germline V gene, CDR1 is KGHSH and CDR2 is LQKENI. Deletions cut 3 bases from V and 6 bases from J, with 9 bases between. The CDR3 sequence is 12 residues long.

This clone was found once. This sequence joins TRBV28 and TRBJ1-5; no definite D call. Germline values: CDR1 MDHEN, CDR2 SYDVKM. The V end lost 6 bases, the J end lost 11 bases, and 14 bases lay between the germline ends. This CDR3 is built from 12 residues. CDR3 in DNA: TGTGCCAGCAGCCCTTTTTCCCGGTCCCAGCATTTT. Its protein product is CASSPFSRSQHF.

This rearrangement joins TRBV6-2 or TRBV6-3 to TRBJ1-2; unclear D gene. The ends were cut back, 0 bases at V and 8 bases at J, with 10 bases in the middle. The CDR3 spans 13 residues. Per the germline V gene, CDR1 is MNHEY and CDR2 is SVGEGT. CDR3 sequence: CASSYSDPRGYTF. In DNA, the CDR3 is TGTGCCAGCAGTTACTCAGATCCGAGAGGCTACACCTTC.

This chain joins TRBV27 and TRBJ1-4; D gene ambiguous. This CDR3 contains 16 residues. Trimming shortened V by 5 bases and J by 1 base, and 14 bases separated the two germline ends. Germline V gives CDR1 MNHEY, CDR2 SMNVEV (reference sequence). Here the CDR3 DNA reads TGTGCCAGCAGTCCCCAGGCGCTGATAACTAATGAAAAACTGTTTTTT. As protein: CASSPQALITNEKLFF.

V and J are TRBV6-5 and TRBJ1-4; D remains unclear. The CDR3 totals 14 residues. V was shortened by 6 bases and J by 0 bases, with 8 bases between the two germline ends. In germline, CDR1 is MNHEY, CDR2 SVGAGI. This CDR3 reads CASRGTATNEKLFF. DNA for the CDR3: TGTGCCAGCAGAGGAACAGCAACTAATGAAAAACTGTTTTTT.